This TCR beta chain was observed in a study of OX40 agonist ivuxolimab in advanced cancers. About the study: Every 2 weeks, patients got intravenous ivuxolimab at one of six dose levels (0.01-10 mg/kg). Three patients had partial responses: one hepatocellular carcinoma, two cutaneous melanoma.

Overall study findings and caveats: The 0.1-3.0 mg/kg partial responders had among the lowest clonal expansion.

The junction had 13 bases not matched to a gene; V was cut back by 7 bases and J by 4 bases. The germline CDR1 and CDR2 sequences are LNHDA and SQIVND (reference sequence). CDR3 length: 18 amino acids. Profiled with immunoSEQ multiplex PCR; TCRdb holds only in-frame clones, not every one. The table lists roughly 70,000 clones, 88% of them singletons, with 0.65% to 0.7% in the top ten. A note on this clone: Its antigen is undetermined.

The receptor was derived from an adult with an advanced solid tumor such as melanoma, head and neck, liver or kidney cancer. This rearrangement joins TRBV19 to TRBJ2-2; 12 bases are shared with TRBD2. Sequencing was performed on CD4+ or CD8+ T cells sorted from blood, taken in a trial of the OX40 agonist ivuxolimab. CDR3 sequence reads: CASTPRLAGVGRTGELFF. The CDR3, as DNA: TGTGCCAGTACTCCTAGACTAGCGGGAGTTGGGCGCACCGGGGAGCTGTTTTTT.